This note documents a single TCR beta chain sequence. Trimming removed 6 bases from V and 10 bases from J, with 16 bases in between. CDR1 is LGHDT, CDR2 YNNKEL, per germline (reference sequence). The CDR3 consists of 14 residues. The data were obtained in a study of blood T cell repertoires in COVID-19. In the study overall: Specimens from acute and convalescent COVID-19 originated in the United States, Italy and Spain. PBMCs, B-cell-depleted T cells, or T cells were the source of the cDNA or gDNA that made up the material.

As processed by the authors: Estimation of nucleated cell counts was performed using reference gene primer amplification. The protocol was immunoSEQ multiplex PCR, while the TCRdb copy is restricted to in-frame clones and leaves out a portion. V and J calls and clone size are those listed in that table; D and trimming were worked out from the DNA. The sample contains under 350,000 clones, about 89% of which appear only once. Sequencing was carried out using peripheral blood. The V call is TRBV3-1 (or the pseudogene TRBV3-2), the J call TRBJ1-6, with unresolved D. This clonotype was sampled from a man aged 35-49 years with acute or convalescent COVID-19. In DNA form, the CDR3 reads TGTGCCAGCAGTCTGACCGGGAGAGACTCACCCCTCCACTTT. It yields the protein CASSLTGRDSPLHF.